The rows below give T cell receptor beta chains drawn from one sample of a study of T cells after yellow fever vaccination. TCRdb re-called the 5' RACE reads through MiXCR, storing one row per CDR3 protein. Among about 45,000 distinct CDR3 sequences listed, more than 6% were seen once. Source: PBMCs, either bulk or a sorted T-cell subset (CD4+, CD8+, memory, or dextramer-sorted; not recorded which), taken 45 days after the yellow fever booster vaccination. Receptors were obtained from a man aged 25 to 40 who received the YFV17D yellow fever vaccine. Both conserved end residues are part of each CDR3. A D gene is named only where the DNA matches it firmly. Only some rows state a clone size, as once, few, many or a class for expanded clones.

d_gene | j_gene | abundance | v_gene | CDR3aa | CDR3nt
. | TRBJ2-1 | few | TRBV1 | CTSSQDLLSGSSYNEQFF | TGCACCAGCAGCCAAGATCTTCTGAGCGGGAGCTCCTACAATGAGCAGTTCTTC
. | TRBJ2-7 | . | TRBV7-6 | CASSLFLRGTAKTYEQYF | TGTGCCAGCAGCTTATTTTTGCGGGGGACAGCTAAAACCTACGAGCAGTACTTC
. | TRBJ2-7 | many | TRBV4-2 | CASSQEFRDAYEQYF | TGTGCCAGCAGCCAAGAGTTCCGAGATGCCTACGAGCAGTACTTC
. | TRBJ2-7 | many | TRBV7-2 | CASSLLGAGVDEQYF | TGTGCCAGCAGCCTCCTGGGGGCGGGGGTGGATGAGCAGTACTTC
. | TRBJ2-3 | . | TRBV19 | CASGSVGTDTQYF | TGTGCCAGTGGGTCCGTGGGCACAGATACGCAGTATTTT
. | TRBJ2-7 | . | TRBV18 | CASSVSGHGSYEQYF | TGTGCCAGCTCAGTATCCGGGCACGGTTCCTACGAGCAGTACTTC
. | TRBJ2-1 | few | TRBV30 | CAWATANEQFF | TGTGCCTGGGCTACCGCAAATGAGCAGTTCTTC
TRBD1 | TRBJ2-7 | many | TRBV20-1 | CSASQGGHEQYF | TGCAGTGCCTCACAGGGGGGCCACGAGCAGTACTTC
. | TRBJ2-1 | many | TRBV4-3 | CASSQTNLARSSYNEQFF | TGCGCCAGCAGCCAAACGAATCTAGCGCGGAGCTCCTACAATGAGCAGTTCTTC
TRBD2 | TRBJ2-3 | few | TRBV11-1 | CASSLRLRESTDTQYF | TGTGCCAGCAGCTTACGATTGCGGGAGAGCACAGATACGCAGTATTTT
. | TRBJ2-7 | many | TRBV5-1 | CASSSAYEQYF | TGCGCCAGCAGCTCGGCCTACGAGCAGTACTTC
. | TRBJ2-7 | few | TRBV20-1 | CSASAGVEQYF | TGCAGTGCTAGCGCAGGGGTCGAGCAGTACTTC
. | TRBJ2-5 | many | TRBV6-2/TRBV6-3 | CASAGDSRGETQYF | TGTGCCAGCGCTGGAGACTCCCGAGGAGAGACCCAGTACTTC
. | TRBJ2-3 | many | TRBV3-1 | CASSLRTTTTDTQYF | TGTGCCAGCAGCCTCCGGACAACCACCACAGATACGCAGTATTTT
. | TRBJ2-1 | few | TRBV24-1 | CATSDPIRGNEQFF | TGTGCCACCAGTGACCCTATCAGAGGTAATGAGCAGTTCTTC
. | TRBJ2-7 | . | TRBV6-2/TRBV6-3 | CASSDNYEQYF | TGTGCCAGCAGTGACAACTACGAGCAGTACTTC
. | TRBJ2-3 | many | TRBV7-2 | CASRARDSLSDTQYF | TGTGCCAGCAGGGCGCGGGACAGCCTCTCGGATACGCAGTATTTT
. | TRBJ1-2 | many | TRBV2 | CASRRDYGYTF | TGTGCCAGCAGGAGGGACTATGGCTACACCTTC
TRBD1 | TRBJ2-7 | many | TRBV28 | CASSPGTADSSYEQYF | TGTGCCAGCAGTCCGGGGACAGCAGATAGCTCCTACGAGCAGTACTTC
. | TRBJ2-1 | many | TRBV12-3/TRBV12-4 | CASSPPAPPGEQFF | TGTGCCAGCAGCCCACCGGCCCCCCCGGGTGAGCAGTTCTTC